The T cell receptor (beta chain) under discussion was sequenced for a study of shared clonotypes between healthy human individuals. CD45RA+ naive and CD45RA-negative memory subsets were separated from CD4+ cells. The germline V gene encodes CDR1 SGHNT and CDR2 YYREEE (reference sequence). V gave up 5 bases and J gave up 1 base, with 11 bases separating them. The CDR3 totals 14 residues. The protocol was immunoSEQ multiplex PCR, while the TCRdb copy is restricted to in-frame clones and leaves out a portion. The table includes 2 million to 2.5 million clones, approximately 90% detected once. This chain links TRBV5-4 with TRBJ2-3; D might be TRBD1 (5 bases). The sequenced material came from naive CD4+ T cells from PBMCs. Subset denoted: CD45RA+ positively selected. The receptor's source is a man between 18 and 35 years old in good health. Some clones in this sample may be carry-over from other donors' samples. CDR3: CASRVEQGTDTQYF. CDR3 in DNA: TGTGCCAGCAGAGTGGAACAGGGCACAGATACGCAGTATTTT.